This paragraph covers one T cell receptor beta chain sequence. Its target is not known. This sample stems from a study of CD4 T cells in relation to SARS-CoV-2 and coronaviruses. Study background: TCR beta CDR3s were sequenced after roughly ten-day antigen culture of PBMCs. Study findings and constraints: Monoreactive clones expanded significantly more to SARS-CoV-2 than crossreactive clones did.

Libraries were prepared by immunoSEQ multiplex PCR; TCRdb keeps only in-frame clonotypes and omits some of them. The repertoire has some 21,000 clones, 74% of them found once; the top ten carry 12%. CD4+ T cells from unexposed donors were obtained before the COVID-19 pandemic (2011-2018). After about 10 days of culture, CD4+ T cells were isolated. CDR1 is SGHRS, CDR2 YFSETQ, per germline. The trim removed 6 bases at V and 6 bases at J, leaving 10 bases unmatched. The CDR3 runs to 15 residues. The clonotype comes from a human donor in good health. J is TRBJ2-1 and V is TRBV5-1, with TRBD2 matching over 9 bases. The sample consisted of CD4+ T cells from PBMCs, cultured in vitro. The CDR3 DNA reads as TGCGCCAGCAAAGGGGGCGGGAGGGCCCTCAATGAGCAGTTCTTC. Protein sequence: CASKGGGRALNEQFF.